The rows below give T cell receptor beta chains drawn from one sample of a study of blood T cell repertoires in COVID-19. The protocol was immunoSEQ multiplex PCR, while the TCRdb copy is restricted to in-frame clones and leaves out a portion. The sample has roughly 250,000 clones, approximately 90% seen once. What was sequenced was PBMCs or T cells enriched from blood (not recorded which). These receptor sequences come from a woman in her 40s with acute COVID-19. The CDR3 runs from the conserved cysteine through the conserved F or W. D genes are given only for firm matches. Clone size appears in some rows only: once, few, many, or a class for an expanded clone.

abundance | j_gene | d_gene | v_gene | CDR3nt | CDR3aa
. | TRBJ2-3 | TRBD2 | TRBV2 | TGTGCCAGCAGCAATAGCGGGGGACCCACAGATACGCAGTATTTT | CASSNSGGPTDTQYF
. | TRBJ1-2 | . | TRBV5-6 | TGTGCCAGCAGCTACCTTCGGAGGAGGGGAGATAACTATGGCTACACCTTC | CASSYLRRRGDNYGYTF
. | TRBJ1-5 | TRBD1 | TRBV18 | TGTGCCAGCTCACCGGACAGGTCGGGCATGCCCCAGCATTTT | CASSPDRSGMPQHF
once | TRBJ2-3 | . | TRBV9 | TGTGCCAGCAGCGTGACAGGAGATACGCAGTATTTT | CASSVTGDTQYF
once | TRBJ2-2 | TRBD1 | TRBV29-1 | TGCAGCGTTGAAGTTCGACAGGGGGCGGCGAGGGTCACCGGGGAGCTGTTTTTT | CSVEVRQGAARVTGELFF
. | TRBJ2-5 | TRBD1 | TRBV5-1 | TGCGCCAGCAGCCTGACAGGGGGCGAAGTATTACAAGAGACCCAGTACTTC | CASSLTGGEVLQETQYF
. | TRBJ2-1 | TRBD2 | TRBV4-1 | TGCGCCAGCAGCCGGTGGGAGGGCCACTCCTACAATGAGCAGTTCTTC | CASSRWEGHSYNEQFF
. | TRBJ1-1 | . | TRBV19 | TGTGCCAGTAGTACTACGCCGGACACTGAAGCTTTCTTT | CASSTTPDTEAFF
. | TRBJ2-1 | TRBD2 | TRBV7-9 | TGTGCCAGCAGCTTAGGGTTGGCTAGCGGGACCTCCTACAATGAGCAGTTCTTC | CASSLGLASGTSYNEQFF
. | TRBJ2-3 | . | TRBV24-1 | TGTGCCACCAGTGAGGGGGGAAAGGGCACAGATACGCAGTATTTT | CATSEGGKGTDTQYF
. | TRBJ2-3 | . | TRBV5-8 | TGTGCCAGCAGCTTGGCCTACGGAGGCGCCCCAGATACGCAGTATTTT | CASSLAYGGAPDTQYF
. | TRBJ1-6 | . | TRBV3-1/TRBV3-2 | TGTGCCAGCAGCCAAGGGACAAACAATTCACCCCTCCACTTT | CASSQGTNNSPLHF
. | TRBJ2-1 | TRBD2 | TRBV19 | TGTGCCAGTAGTACTGTAGCGGGAGTAGTTGAGCAGTTCTTC | CASSTVAGVVEQFF